This T cell receptor (beta chain) is from a study of cytomegalovirus exposure and HLA in healthy donors. 60 Vbeta and 13 Jbeta primers were used in PCR. Method: immunoSEQ multiplex PCR; TCRdb's copy keeps in-frame clones and lacks some. The sample includes more than 35,000 clones. CDR1 and CDR2 (germline): SGHTA, FQGNSA. J gave up 6 bases and V 3 bases, and 3 bases lay outside the gene matches. This CDR3 region has 14 residues. The TCR comes from a man under 40 in good health and CMV-seronegative. Sequencing input: PBMCs. The rearrangement links TRBV7-2 to TRBJ1-4; 8 bases are a match to TRBD1. The CDR3 protein is CASSLNRGDEKLFF. DNA for the CDR3: TGTGCCAGCAGCTTGAACAGGGGGGATGAAAAACTGTTTTTT.